The 19 T cell receptor beta chains below were found in one sample sequenced in a study of T cell changes during pregnancy in multiple sclerosis. Generated by immunoSEQ multiplex PCR, the TCRdb table keeps only in-frame clones and is missing some. The sample consists of about 60,000 clones, 91% of them appearing once. This specimen consisted of CD4+ T cells from peripheral blood mononuclear cells, obtained in the first trimester of pregnancy. The receptors originated from a female donor with multiple sclerosis, enrolled in a pregnancy study.

V and J are TRBV6-5 and TRBJ2-6, with D perhaps matching TRBD2 (6 bases). V shed 9 bases and J shed 2 bases, with 8 bases lying between them. Germline lookup yields CDR1 MNHEY and CDR2 SVGAGI. The CDR3 consists of 13 residues. The CDR3 spells CASWGAGANVLTF. For the CDR3, the DNA is TGTGCCAGTTGGGGGGCTGGGGCCAACGTCCTGACTTTC.

This clone has only one observation. The CDR3 region is CATRAGRANYGYTF. The CDR3 DNA reads TGTGCCACCCGGGCCGGGCGGGCTAACTATGGCTACACCTTC. This sequence joins TRBV27 and TRBJ1-2; unclear D gene. The CDR3 contains 14 residues. Germline CDR1 reads MNHEY; CDR2 reads SMNVEV (reference sequence). V lost 10 bases and J 0 bases, leaving 15 bases between the germline ends.

The chain's CDR3 is CASRLDRLNTEAFF. Here the CDR3 DNA reads TGTGCCAGCAGGCTCGACAGACTGAACACTGAAGCTTTCTTT. The V gene is TRBV6-1, the J gene TRBJ1-1; TRBD1 is a possible D gene (5 bases). Trimming shortened V by 6 bases and J by 0 bases, and 11 bases separated the two germline ends. The CDR3 runs 14 residues. CDR1 MNHNS and CDR2 SASEGT come from the germline V gene.

This clone turned up a few times. V is TRBV27 and J is TRBJ1-2; TRBD1 is a possible D gene (6 bases). CDR1 is MNHEY and CDR2 is SMNVEV in the germline V gene (reference sequence). Trimming stripped 5 bases from V and 4 bases from J, with 11 bases between. The CDR3 runs to 13 residues. The CDR3 loop is CASSPDRTYGYTF. The CDR3 nucleotides are TGTGCCAGCAGTCCAGACAGGACCTATGGCTACACCTTC.

V is TRBV10-3 and J is TRBJ1-4; D gene unclear. V shed 3 bases and J shed 0 bases, with 11 bases lying between them. The germline gives CDR1 ENHRY, CDR2 SYGVKD. CDR3 size: 16 residues. The CDR3 DNA sequence: TGTGCCATCAGTGAAAACCCGGTAACAACTAATGAAAAACTGTTTTTT. It is translated as CAISENPVTTNEKLFF.

Concerning this clone itself: A junction boundary mismatches the germline segment, possibly from a read error. The chain recombines TRBV4-3 with TRBJ2-2; perhaps TRBD2 as D (6 bases). Per the germline V gene, CDR1 is LGHNA and CDR2 is YSLEER. The CDR3 runs 15 residues. The CDR3 DNA follows: TGCGCCAGCAGTCAAGGGACTTTTAACACCGGGGAGCTGTTTTTT. Its translation is CASSQGTFNTGELFF.

CDR3 loop: CASSSRVGQTEAFF. The CDR3 DNA follows: TGTGCCAGCAGCTCGCGGGTGGGCCAGACTGAAGCTTTCTTT. This rearrangement joins TRBV7-2 to TRBJ1-1; D gene unclear. CDR1 is SGHTA, CDR2 FQGNSA, per germline. The CDR3 runs to 14 residues. Trimming removed 4 bases at V and 5 bases at J, with 14 bases between.

V and J are TRBV19 and TRBJ1-2, with 8 nucleotides matching TRBD1. Germline V lookup: CDR1 LNHDA, CDR2 SQIVND (reference sequence). The CDR3 covers 14 residues. V lost 4 bases, J lost 4 bases, and 5 bases stayed unmatched. DNA for the CDR3: TGTGCCAGTAGTAGAGAGACAGGGGCCTATGGCTACACCTTC. It specifies CASSRETGAYGYTF.

This clone is a singleton in its sample. The chain couples TRBV5-6 to TRBJ1-5, with D possibly matching TRBD1 (6 bases). Between the trimmed V and J ends, which lost 0 bases and 3 bases, there was a span of 10 bases. CDR3 length: 15 amino acids. Germline loops: CDR1 SGHDT, CDR2 YYEEEE. DNA for the CDR3: TGTGCCAGCAGCTTGGCAGGGGTGATCAATCAGCCCCAGCATTTT. Its translation: CASSLAGVINQPQHF. Drawing the rest from reference TRBV5-6 and TRBJ1-5, the complete variable domain is DAGVTQSPTHLIKTRGQQVTLRCSPKSGHDTVSWYQQALGQGPQFIFQYYEEEERQRGNFPDRFSGHQFPNYSSELNVNALLLGDSALYLCASSLAGVINQPQHFGDGTRLSIL.

The chain recombines TRBV5-4 with TRBJ2-1; the match to TRBD2 covers 14 bases. The CDR3 length is 15 residues. Germline V lookup: CDR1 SGHNT, CDR2 YYREEE (reference sequence). The junction had 3 bases not matched to a gene; V was cut back by 4 bases and J by 6 bases. CDR3 nucleotide sequence: TGTGCCAGCAGCATGACTAGCGGGGGGGCCAATGAGCAGTTCTTC. This encodes CASSMTSGGANEQFF. Supplemented by reference TRBV5-4 and TRBJ2-1, the full variable domain reads ETGVTQSPTHLIKTRGQQVTLRCSSQSGHNTVSWYQQALGQGPQFIFQYYREEENGRGNFPPRFSGLQFPNYSSELNVNALELDDSALYLCASSMTSGGANEQFFGPGTRLTVL.

V gene TRBV4-1 combines with J gene TRBJ2-1; maybe TRBD1 (5 bases). The CDR3 has 13 amino acids. Trimming cost V 4 bases and J 6 bases, with 10 bases left between them. The germline CDR1 and CDR2 sequences are MGHRA and YSYEKL. For the CDR3, the DNA is TGCGCCAGCAGCCCACAGGTCCTCAATGAGCAGTTCTTC. Its translation is CASSPQVLNEQFF.

The chain joins TRBV19 to TRBJ1-1; TRBD1 might be the D (6 bases). This CDR3 region has 14 residues. The ends were cut back, 7 bases at V and 5 bases at J, with 17 bases in the middle. CDR1 and CDR2 from the germline V gene are LNHDA and SQIVND (reference sequence). CDR3 DNA sequence: TGTGCCAGTACTAACAGGGCCCCAGGGACTGAAGCTTTCTTT. Residues: CASTNRAPGTEAFF.

The V gene is TRBV7-6, the J gene TRBJ2-7; no reliable D call. From germline, CDR1 is SGHVS and CDR2 FNYEAQ. Trimming stripped 0 bases from V and 1 base from J, with 4 bases between. The CDR3 sequence is 13 residues long. CDR3 amino acids: CASSLASSYEQYF. In nucleotides, the CDR3 is TGTGCCAGCAGCTTAGCTTCGTCCTACGAGCAGTACTTC.

The chain has TRBV6-5 and TRBJ2-7, with no clear D. The CDR3 spans 14 residues. CDR1 MNHEY and CDR2 SVGAGI come from the germline V gene. The V and J ends lost 2 bases and 0 bases respectively, with 8 bases between them. DNA of the CDR3: TGTGCCAGCAGTTACAGATCTAGCTCCTACGAGCAGTACTTC. As protein: CASSYRSSSYEQYF.

The chain employs TRBV2 and TRBJ2-7; perhaps TRBD2 as D (7 bases). CDR1 and CDR2 from the germline V gene are SNHLY and FYNNEI. The CDR3 has 15 amino acids. The germline V and J ends were trimmed by 6 bases and 5 bases, with 20 bases remaining between them. The CDR3 DNA follows: TGTGCCAGCAGGTCTTCTATCCGCGGGGGCAACGAGCAGTACTTC. Its protein is CASRSSIRGGNEQYF.

The rearrangement joins TRBV7-2 to TRBJ1-5, with TRBD1 identical over 9 bases. The V gene end was trimmed by 4 bases and the J gene end by 0 bases; junction bases not matched to a gene: 1. Germline CDR1 and CDR2: SGHTA and FQGNSA. This CDR3 is built from 15 residues. The CDR3 sequence is CASSSGQGSNQPQHF. CDR3 coding DNA: TGTGCCAGCAGCTCGGGACAGGGTAGCAATCAGCCCCAGCATTTT.

The V gene is TRBV21-1, the J gene TRBJ1-2; the table assigns TRBD1, which was not confirmed against the DNA. TRBV21-1 is flagged as a pseudogene. The CDR3 extends over 17 amino acids. Written as DNA, the CDR3 is TGTGCCAGCAGCAAAGGAAGGGGAAGTGGCCCCCACCCAGGCTACACCTTC. Its translation: CASSKGRGSGPHPGYTF.

The genes are TRBV19 and TRBJ2-7, with 11 bases that match TRBD2. The CDR3 covers 14 residues. The V and J ends lost 5 bases and 7 bases, in that order; junction bases with no gene match: 7. CDR1 and CDR2 from the germline V gene are LNHDA and SQIVND (reference sequence). The CDR3 sequence: CASSPRLAGNEQYF. The CDR3 DNA follows: TGTGCCAGTAGTCCCCGACTAGCGGGGAATGAGCAGTACTTC.

The chain has TRBV6-6 and TRBJ2-2; 7 bases fit TRBD1. V lost 4 bases to trimming and J lost 3 bases; unmatched junction nucleotides: 5. In germline, CDR1 is MNHNY, CDR2 SVGAGI (reference sequence). The CDR3 consists of 15 residues. The CDR3 loop reads CASSWADRDTGELFF. The CDR3 nucleotides read TGTGCCAGCAGTTGGGCCGACAGGGACACCGGGGAGCTGTTTTTT.